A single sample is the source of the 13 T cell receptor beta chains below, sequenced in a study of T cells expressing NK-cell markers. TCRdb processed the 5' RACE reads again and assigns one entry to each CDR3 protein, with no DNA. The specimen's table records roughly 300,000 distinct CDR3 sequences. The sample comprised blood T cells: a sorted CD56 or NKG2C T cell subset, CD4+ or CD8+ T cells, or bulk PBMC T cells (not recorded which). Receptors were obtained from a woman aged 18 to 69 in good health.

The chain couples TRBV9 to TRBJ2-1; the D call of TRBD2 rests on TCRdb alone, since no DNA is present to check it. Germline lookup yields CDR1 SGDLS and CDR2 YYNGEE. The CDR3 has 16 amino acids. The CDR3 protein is CASSPRGGGALGEQFF.

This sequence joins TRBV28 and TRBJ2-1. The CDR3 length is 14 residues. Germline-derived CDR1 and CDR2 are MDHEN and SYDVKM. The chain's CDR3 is CASRAQGSYNEQFF.

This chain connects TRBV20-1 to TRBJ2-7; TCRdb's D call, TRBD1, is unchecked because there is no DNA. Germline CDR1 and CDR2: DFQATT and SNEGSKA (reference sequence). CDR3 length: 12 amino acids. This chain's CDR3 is CSAGDRAVEQYF.

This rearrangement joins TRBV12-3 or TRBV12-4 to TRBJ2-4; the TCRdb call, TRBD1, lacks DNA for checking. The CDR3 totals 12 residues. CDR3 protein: CASSYRTGFEYF.

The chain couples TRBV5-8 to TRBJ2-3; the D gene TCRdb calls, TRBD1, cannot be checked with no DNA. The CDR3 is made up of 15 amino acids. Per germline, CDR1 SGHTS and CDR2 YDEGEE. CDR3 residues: CASRRTGEDTDTQYF. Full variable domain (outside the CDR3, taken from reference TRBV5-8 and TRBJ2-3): EAGVTQSPTHLIKTRGQQATLRCSPISGHTSVYWYQQALGLGLQFLLWYDEGEERNRGNFPPRFSGRQFPNYSSELNVNALELEDSALYLCASRRTGEDTDTQYFGPGTRLTVL.

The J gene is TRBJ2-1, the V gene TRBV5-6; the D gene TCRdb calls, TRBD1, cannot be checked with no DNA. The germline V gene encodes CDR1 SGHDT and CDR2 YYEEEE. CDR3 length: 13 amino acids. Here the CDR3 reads CASSLVQGNEQFF.

The CDR3 is CASRMTTGELFF. This chain links TRBV28 with TRBJ2-2. This CDR3 spans 12 amino acids. Per germline, CDR1 MDHEN and CDR2 SYDVKM.

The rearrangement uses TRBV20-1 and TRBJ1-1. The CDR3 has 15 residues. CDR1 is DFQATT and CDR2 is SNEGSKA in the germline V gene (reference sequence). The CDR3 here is CSASDSGALNTEAFF.

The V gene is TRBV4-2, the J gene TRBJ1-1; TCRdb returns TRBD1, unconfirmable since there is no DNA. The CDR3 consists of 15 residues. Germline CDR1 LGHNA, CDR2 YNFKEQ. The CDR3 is CASSQAGQGRTEAFF.

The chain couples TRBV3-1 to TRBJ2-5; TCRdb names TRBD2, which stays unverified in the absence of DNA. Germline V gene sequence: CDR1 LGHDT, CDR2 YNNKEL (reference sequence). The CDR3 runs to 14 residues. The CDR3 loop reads CASSQDGGRETQYF.

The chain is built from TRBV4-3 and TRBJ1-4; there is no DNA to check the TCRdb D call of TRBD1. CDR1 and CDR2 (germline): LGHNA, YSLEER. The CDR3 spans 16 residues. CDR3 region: CASSQVWGRVAEKLFF.

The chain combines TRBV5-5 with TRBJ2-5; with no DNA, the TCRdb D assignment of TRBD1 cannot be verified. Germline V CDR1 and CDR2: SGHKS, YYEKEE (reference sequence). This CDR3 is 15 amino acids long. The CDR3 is CASTLTGGGRETQYF.

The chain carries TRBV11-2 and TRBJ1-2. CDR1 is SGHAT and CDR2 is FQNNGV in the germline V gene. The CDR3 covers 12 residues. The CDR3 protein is CASSSYFRGAGF.